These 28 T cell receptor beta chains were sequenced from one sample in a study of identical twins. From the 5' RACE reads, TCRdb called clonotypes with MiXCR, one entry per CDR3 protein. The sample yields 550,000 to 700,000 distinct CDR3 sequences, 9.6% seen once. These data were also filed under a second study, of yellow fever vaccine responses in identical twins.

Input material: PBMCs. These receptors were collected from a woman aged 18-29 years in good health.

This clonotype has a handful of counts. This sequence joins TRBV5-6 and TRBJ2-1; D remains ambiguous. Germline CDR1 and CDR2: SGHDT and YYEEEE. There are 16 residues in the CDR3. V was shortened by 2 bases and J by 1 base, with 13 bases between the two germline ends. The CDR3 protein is CASSLSLENSYNEQFF. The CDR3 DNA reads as TGTGCCAGCAGCTTATCTCTCGAAAATTCCTACAATGAGCAGTTCTTC.

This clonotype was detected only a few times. CDR3 sequence: CASSILPGETQYF. The CDR3 DNA reads as TGTGCCAGCAGTATCCTCCCGGGAGAGACCCAGTACTTC. V is TRBV28 and J is TRBJ2-5; D not resolved. CDR3 size: 13 residues. Germline CDR1 and CDR2: MDHEN and SYDVKM. The V end lost 5 bases, the J end lost 4 bases, and 11 bases lay between the germline ends.

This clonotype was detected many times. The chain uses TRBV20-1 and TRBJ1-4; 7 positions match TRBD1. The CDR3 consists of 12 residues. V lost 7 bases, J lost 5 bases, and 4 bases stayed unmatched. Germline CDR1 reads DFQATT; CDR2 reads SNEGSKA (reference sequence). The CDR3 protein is CSGQGENEKLFF. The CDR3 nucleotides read TGCAGTGGACAGGGCGAAAATGAAAAACTGTTTTTT.

Written as DNA, the CDR3 is TGTGCAAGTCGCAGCCGGGACCGGATGGAACGGCGGTACTTC. Translation: CASRSRDRMERRYF. The chain links TRBV12-2 to TRBJ2-7; the table assigns TRBD1, which was not confirmed against the DNA. TRBV12-2 is deemed a pseudogene. The CDR3 sequence is 14 residues long.

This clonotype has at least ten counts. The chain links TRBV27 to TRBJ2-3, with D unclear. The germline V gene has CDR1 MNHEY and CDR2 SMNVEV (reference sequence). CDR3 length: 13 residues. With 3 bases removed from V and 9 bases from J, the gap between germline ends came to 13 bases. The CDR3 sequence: CASSLGPRVTQYF. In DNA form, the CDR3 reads TGTGCCAGCAGTTTGGGCCCCCGGGTGACGCAGTATTTT.

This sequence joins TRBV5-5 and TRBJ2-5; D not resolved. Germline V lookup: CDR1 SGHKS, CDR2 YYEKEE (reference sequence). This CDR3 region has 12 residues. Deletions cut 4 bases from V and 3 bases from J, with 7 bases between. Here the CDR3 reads CASSRPKETQYF. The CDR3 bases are TGTGCCAGCAGCCGGCCCAAAGAGACCCAGTACTTC.

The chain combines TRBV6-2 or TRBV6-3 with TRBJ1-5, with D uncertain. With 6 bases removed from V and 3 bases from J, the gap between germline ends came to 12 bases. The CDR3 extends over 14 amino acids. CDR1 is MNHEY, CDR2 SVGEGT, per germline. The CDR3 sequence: CASRRSGDNQPQHF. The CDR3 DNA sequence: TGTGCCAGCAGGAGGTCCGGGGACAATCAGCCCCAGCATTTT.

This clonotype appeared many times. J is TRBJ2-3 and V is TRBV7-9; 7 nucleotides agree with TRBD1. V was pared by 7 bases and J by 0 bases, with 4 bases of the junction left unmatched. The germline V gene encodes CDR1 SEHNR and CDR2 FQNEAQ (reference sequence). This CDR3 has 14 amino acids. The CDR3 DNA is TGTGCCAGCAACGACAGGGTGAGCACAGATACGCAGTATTTT. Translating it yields CASNDRVSTDTQYF. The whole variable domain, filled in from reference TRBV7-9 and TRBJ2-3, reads DTGVSQNPRHKITKRGQNVTFRCDPISEHNRLYWYRQTLGQGPEFLTYFQNEAQLEKSRLLSDRFSAERPKGSFSTLEIQRTEQGDSAMYLCASNDRVSTDTQYFGPGTRLTVL.

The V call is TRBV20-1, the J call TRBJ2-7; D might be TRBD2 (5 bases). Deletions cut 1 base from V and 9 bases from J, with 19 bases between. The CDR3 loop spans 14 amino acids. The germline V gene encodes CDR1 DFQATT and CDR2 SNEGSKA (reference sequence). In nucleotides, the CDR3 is TGCAGTGCTAGAGGGTGGGCTAGCTTTAATGGGCAGTACTTC. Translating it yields CSARGWASFNGQYF.

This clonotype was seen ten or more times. As DNA, the CDR3 is TGCGCCAGCAGCTTAGACGTGTCGTCAGATACGCAGTATTTT. Translating gives CASSLDVSSDTQYF. The chain joins TRBV5-1 to TRBJ2-3; D remains unclear. CDR1 and CDR2 (germline): SGHRS, YFSETQ. Trimming shortened V by 2 bases and J by 4 bases, and 11 bases separated the two germline ends. The CDR3 is 14 amino acids.

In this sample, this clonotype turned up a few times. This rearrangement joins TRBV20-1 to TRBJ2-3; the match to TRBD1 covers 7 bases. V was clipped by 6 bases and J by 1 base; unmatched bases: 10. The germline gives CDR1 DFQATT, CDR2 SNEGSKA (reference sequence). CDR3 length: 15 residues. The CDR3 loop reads CSAMDRTGGTDTQYF. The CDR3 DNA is TGCAGTGCGATGGACAGGACCGGGGGCACAGATACGCAGTATTTT.

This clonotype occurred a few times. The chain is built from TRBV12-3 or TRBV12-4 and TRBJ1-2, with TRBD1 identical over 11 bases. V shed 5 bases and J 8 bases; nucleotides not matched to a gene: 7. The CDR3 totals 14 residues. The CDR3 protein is CASSKDRGRGGYTF. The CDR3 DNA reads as TGTGCCAGCAGTAAGGACAGGGGGCGCGGGGGCTACACCTTC.

The CDR3 DNA reads as TGTGCCAGCAGTCTCTGGACTAGCGGGGAAGAGACCCAGTACTTC. Its translation: CASSLWTSGEETQYF. The chain links TRBV6-1 to TRBJ2-5, with TRBD2 matching over 12 bases. The V segment lost 5 bases and the J segment 3 bases; nucleotides outside the gene matches: 4. CDR3 size: 15 residues. CDR1 is MNHNS, CDR2 SASEGT, per germline.

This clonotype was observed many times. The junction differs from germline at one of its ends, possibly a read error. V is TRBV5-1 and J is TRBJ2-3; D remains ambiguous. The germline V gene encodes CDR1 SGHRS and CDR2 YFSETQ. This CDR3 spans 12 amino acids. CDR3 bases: TGTGCCAGCAGCTTAAGGACAGATACGCAGTATTTT. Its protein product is CASSLRTDTQYF.

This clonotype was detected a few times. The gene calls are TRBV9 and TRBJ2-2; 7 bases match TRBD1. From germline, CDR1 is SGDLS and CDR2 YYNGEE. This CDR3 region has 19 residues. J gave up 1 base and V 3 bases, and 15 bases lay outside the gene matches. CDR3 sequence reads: CASSARLSTGTVNTGELFF. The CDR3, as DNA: TGTGCCAGCAGCGCCCGCCTTTCTACCGGGACAGTGAACACCGGGGAGCTGTTTTTT.

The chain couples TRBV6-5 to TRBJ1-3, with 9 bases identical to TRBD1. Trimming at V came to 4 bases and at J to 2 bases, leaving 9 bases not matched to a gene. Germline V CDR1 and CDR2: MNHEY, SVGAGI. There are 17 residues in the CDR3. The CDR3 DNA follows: TGTGCCAGCAGTTTGCTAACAGGGGGCGAGGCTGGAAACACCATATATTTT. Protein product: CASSLLTGGEAGNTIYF.

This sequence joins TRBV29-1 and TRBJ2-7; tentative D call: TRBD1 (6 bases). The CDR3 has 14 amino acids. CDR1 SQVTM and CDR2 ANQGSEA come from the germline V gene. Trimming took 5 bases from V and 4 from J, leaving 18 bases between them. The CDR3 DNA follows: TGCAGCGTTCCAGGGCCCGGACAGAGATACGAGCAGTACTTC. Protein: CSVPGPGQRYEQYF.

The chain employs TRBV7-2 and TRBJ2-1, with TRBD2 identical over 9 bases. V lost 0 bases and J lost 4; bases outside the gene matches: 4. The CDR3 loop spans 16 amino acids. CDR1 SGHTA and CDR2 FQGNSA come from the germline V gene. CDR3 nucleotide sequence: TGTGCCAGCAGCTTAGCGGGCGCGGGGGGGTACAATGAGCAGTTCTTC. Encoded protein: CASSLAGAGGYNEQFF.

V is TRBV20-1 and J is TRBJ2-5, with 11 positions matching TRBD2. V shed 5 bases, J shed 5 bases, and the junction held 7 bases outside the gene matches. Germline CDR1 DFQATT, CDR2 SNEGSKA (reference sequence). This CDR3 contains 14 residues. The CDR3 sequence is CSAHPTSGKETQYF. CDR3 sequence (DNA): TGCAGTGCTCATCCGACTAGCGGGAAGGAGACCCAGTACTTC.

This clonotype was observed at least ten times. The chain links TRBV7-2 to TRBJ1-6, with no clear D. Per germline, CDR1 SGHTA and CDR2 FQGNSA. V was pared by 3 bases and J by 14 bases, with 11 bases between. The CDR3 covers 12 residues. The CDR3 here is CASSFLAATLHF. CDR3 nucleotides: TGTGCCAGCAGCTTTTTGGCAGCCACCCTCCACTTT. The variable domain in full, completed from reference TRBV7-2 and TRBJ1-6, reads GAGVSQSPSNKVTEKGKDVELRCDPISGHTALYWYRQSLGQGLEFLIYFQGNSAPDKSGLPSDRFSAERTGGSVSTLTIQRTQQEDSAVYLCASSFLAATLHFGNGTRLTVT.

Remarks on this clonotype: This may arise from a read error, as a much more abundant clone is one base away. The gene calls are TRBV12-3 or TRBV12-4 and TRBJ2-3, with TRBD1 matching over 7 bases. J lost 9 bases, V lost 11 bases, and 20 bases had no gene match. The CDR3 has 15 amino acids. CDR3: CACNPGQTIGGTQYF. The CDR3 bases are TGTGCCTGCAACCCGGGACAGACAATTGGGGGCACGCAGTATTTT.

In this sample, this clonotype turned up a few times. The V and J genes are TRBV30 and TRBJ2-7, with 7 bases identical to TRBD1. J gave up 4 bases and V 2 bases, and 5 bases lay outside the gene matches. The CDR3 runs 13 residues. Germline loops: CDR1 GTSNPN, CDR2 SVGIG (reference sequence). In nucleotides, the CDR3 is TGTGCCTGGAGTATAGGGGGCGTTTACGAGCAGTACTTC. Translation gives CAWSIGGVYEQYF.

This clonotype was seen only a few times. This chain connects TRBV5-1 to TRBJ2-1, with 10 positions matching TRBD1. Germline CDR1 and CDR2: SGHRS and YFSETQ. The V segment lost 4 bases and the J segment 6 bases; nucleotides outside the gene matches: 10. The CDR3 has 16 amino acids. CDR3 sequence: CASSTSTGGQGNEQFF. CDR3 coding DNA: TGCGCCAGCAGCACCTCGACAGGGGGCCAGGGCAATGAGCAGTTCTTC.

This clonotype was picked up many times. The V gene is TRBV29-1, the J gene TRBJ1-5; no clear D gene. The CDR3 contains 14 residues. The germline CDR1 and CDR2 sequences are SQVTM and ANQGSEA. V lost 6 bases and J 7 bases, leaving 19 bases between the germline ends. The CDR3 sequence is CSVAPDGVEQPQHF. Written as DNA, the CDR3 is TGCAGCGTAGCCCCAGACGGGGTAGAGCAGCCCCAGCATTTT.

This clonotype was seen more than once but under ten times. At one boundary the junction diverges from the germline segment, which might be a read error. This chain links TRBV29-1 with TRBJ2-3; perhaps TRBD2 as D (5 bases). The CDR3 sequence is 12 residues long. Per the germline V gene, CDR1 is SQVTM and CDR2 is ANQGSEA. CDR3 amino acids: CSVMGSTDTQYF. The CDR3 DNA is TGCAGCGTGATGGGGAGCACCGATACGCAGTATTTT.

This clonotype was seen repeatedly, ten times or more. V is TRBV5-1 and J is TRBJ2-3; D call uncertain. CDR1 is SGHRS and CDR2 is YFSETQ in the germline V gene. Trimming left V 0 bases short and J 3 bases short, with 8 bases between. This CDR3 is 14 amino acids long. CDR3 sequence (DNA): TGCGCCAGCAGCTTGGATATGAATACAGATACGCAGTATTTT. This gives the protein CASSLDMNTDTQYF.

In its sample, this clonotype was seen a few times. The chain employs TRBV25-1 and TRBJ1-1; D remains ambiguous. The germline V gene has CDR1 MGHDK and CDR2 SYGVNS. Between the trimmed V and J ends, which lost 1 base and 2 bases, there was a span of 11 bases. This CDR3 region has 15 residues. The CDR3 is CASSESRPGNTEAFF. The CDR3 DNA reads TGTGCCAGCAGTGAATCCCGCCCCGGAAACACTGAAGCTTTCTTT.

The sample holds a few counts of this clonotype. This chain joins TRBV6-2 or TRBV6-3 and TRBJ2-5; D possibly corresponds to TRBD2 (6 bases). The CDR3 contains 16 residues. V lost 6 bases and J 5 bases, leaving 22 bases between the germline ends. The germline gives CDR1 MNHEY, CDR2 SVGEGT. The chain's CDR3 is CASRPVTRPRGETQYF. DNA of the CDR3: TGTGCCAGCAGACCCGTGACTAGACCGCGGGGCGAGACCCAGTACTTC.